This T cell receptor beta chain was identified in a study of blood T cell repertoires in COVID-19. Germline CDR1 is SGHNT and CDR2 is YYREEE (reference sequence). The CDR3 spans 15 residues. Trimming removed 4 bases at V and 5 bases at J, with 16 bases between. Measured with immunoSEQ multiplex PCR; TCRdb has only the in-frame clones, and not every one. In the table there are 98,000 or so clones, about nine tenths of which are singletons. Sequenced material: peripheral blood. This clonotype was sampled from a man aged 55 to 70 with COVID-19, enrolled during active disease. The chain recombines TRBV5-4 with TRBJ2-1; D is ambiguous. CDR3 residues: CASSPPGGGDNEQFF. Here the CDR3 DNA reads TGTGCCAGCAGCCCCCCGGGTGGCGGAGACAATGAGCAGTTCTTC.